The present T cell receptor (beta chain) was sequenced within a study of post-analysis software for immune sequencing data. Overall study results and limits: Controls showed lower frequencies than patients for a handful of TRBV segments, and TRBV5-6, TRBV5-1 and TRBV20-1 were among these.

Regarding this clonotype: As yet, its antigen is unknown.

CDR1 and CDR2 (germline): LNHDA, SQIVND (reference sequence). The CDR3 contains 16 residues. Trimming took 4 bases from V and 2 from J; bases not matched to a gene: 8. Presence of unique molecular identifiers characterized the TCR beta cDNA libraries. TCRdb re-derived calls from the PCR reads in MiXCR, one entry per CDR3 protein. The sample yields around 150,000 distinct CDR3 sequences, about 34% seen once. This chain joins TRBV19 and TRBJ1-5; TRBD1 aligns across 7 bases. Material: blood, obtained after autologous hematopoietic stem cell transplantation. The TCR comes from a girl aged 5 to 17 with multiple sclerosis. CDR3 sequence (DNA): TGTGCCAGTAGTAAACAAAAGGGGGCTGGCAATCAGCCCCAGCATTTT. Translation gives CASSKQKGAGNQPQHF.